The rows below give T cell receptor beta chains drawn from one sample of a study of long-term antiretroviral therapy in people with HIV. The data were produced by immunoSEQ multiplex PCR, yet TCRdb's version contains in-frame clones alone and is incomplete. This table has about 21,000 clones, roughly 84% appearing once. Sequenced here: unsorted PBMCs, sampled 0.9 years after starting antiretroviral therapy. Receptors originate from a man between 18 and 29 years old with HIV. The CDR3 runs from the conserved cysteine through the conserved F or W. Fields, in order: J gene, V gene, clone size, D gene, CDR3 protein, CDR3 DNA. The D gene is left open where the match is weak. Part of the rows lack a size; the others show once, few, many or a class for expanded clones.

>TRBJ1-2|TRBV7-2|NA|TRBD1
CASSPTGTGVYGYTF
TGTGCCAGCAGCCCCACCGGGACAGGCGTTTATGGCTACACCTTC
>TRBJ1-1|TRBV7-6|NA|TRBD1
CASSSHLGDDRGDTEAFF
TGTGCCAGCAGCTCCCACTTAGGGGACGACAGGGGGGACACTGAAGCTTTCTTT
>TRBJ1-1|TRBV2|NA|NA
CASKGERLNTEAFF
TGTGCCAGCAAGGGGGAACGGTTGAACACTGAAGCTTTCTTT
>TRBJ1-5|TRBV6-5|NA|NA
CASSYRSGSNQPQHF
TGTGCCAGCAGTTACAGGTCAGGGAGCAATCAGCCCCAGCATTTT
>TRBJ2-7|TRBV27|once|NA
CASSSPREDLSYEQYF
TGTGCCAGCAGTTCGCCTCGTGAAGATTTGTCCTACGAGCAGTACTTC
>TRBJ1-6|TRBV5-1|NA|NA
CASSLGLLGVYSPLHF
TGCGCCAGCAGCTTGGGGCTCTTAGGGGTTTATTCACCCCTCCACTTT
>TRBJ2-2|TRBV19|NA|NA
CASSSRPDAGELFF
TGTGCCAGTAGCTCCCGACCCGACGCCGGGGAGCTGTTTTTT
>TRBJ2-5|TRBV19|few|NA
CASSIGRETQYF
TGTGCCAGTAGTATAGGGAGAGAGACCCAGTACTTC
>TRBJ1-1|TRBV25-1|NA|NA
CASSGPEWHTEAFF
TGTGCCAGCAGTGGCCCCGAGTGGCACACTGAAGCTTTCTTT
>TRBJ2-3|TRBV6-5|NA|NA
CASSYSKATSTDTQYF
TGTGCCAGCAGTTACTCAAAAGCAACTAGCACAGATACGCAGTATTTT
>TRBJ2-5|TRBV4-1|NA|TRBD1
CASSQDGARQGAGRTQYF
TGCGCCAGCAGCCAAGATGGGGCCCGACAGGGGGCCGGCCGGACCCAGTACTTC
>TRBJ2-2|TRBV6-4|NA|TRBD1
CASSQGTGGASTGELFF
TGTGCCAGCAGCCAAGGGACAGGGGGAGCTAGCACCGGGGAGCTGTTTTTT
>TRBJ2-6|TRBV9|NA|NA
CASSLAGSGANVLTF
TGTGCCAGCAGCCTCGCGGGCTCTGGGGCCAACGTCCTGACTTTC
>TRBJ1-2|TRBV10-3|few|NA
CAISEGRDGYTF
TGTGCCATCAGTGAAGGCAGGGATGGCTACACCTTC
>TRBJ2-7|TRBV27|NA|NA
CASSFRGSGPRVVYEQYF
TGTGCCAGCAGTTTCCGTGGATCCGGGCCTAGGGTCGTATACGAGCAGTACTTC
>TRBJ1-2|TRBV9|few|TRBD1
CASTTGGYGYTF
TGTGCCAGCACTACAGGGGGGTATGGCTACACCTTC
>TRBJ1-1|TRBV14|once|NA
CASSRGQGGTEAFF
TGTGCCAGCAGCCGGGGTCAGGGAGGGACTGAAGCTTTCTTT
>TRBJ2-2|TRBV15|NA|TRBD1
CATSSRFTVGQERTGELFF
TGTGCCACCAGCAGCCGATTCACGGTGGGACAGGAGCGCACCGGGGAGCTGTTTTTT
>TRBJ2-1|TRBV27|NA|NA
CASSELQSYNEQFF
TGTGCCAGCAGTGAACTACAATCCTACAATGAGCAGTTCTTC
>TRBJ2-5|TRBV9|NA|TRBD2
CASSVATLAGGQETQYF
TGTGCCAGCAGCGTAGCAACCCTAGCGGGGGGGCAAGAGACCCAGTACTTC
>TRBJ1-2|TRBV29-1|NA|NA
CSALTGNNYGYTF
TGCAGCGCTCTAACGGGGAATAACTATGGCTACACCTTC
>TRBJ1-1|TRBV29-1|NA|NA
CSVASGSTLPNTEAFF
TGCAGCGTGGCCTCCGGGTCCACCCTACCTAACACTGAAGCTTTCTTT
>TRBJ2-3|TRBV10-3|NA|TRBD1
CAILDRDSLTDTQYF
TGTGCCATTCTAGACCGGGACAGCCTCACAGATACGCAGTATTTT
>TRBJ1-1|TRBV6-5|NA|NA
CASSVDLPINTEAFF
TGTGCCAGCAGTGTTGACTTGCCCATTAACACTGAAGCTTTCTTT
>TRBJ1-3|TRBV6-5|NA|NA
CASRSRGVHTIYF
TGTGCCAGCAGATCTAGGGGCGTACACACCATATATTTT
>TRBJ1-4|TRBV13|NA|NA
CASSYLPGRDEKLFF
TGTGCCAGCAGCTATCTTCCGGGCCGTGATGAAAAACTGTTTTTT
>TRBJ1-2|TRBV4-1|NA|NA
CASSQETWRGYTF
TGCGCCAGCAGCCAAGAGACCTGGAGGGGCTACACCTTC
>TRBJ1-6|TRBV5-1|NA|TRBD1
CASSWDSNSPLHF
TGCGCCAGCAGCTGGGACAGTAATTCACCCCTCCACTTT
>TRBJ2-2|TRBV7-9|NA|NA
CASIPNPGTIGTGELFF
TGTGCCAGCATCCCAAACCCCGGCACCATCGGGACCGGGGAGCTGTTTTTT
>TRBJ1-2|TRBV19|NA|NA
CASSKGQGGYTF
TGTGCCAGTAGTAAGGGCCAGGGAGGCTACACCTTC
>TRBJ2-7|TRBV11-2|NA|NA
CASSFSVDEQYF
TGTGCCAGCAGCTTTTCGGTCGACGAGCAGTACTTC
>TRBJ2-5|TRBV28|NA|NA
CASSGWETQYF
TGTGCCAGCAGTGGTTGGGAGACCCAGTACTTC
>TRBJ2-3|TRBV4-1|NA|NA
CASSQAAGAWDTQYF
TGCGCCAGCAGCCAAGCTGCAGGGGCTTGGGATACGCAGTATTTT
>TRBJ1-6|TRBV27|NA|TRBD1
CASSTEGTGSYSPLHF
TGTGCCAGCAGTACCGAGGGGACAGGGAGTTACTCACCCCTCCACTTT
>TRBJ2-5|TRBV7-9|NA|NA
CASSGDWGYQETQYF
TGTGCCAGCAGTGGTGATTGGGGGTACCAAGAGACCCAGTACTTC
>TRBJ2-1|TRBV4-1|NA|NA
CASSQSQGYNEQFF
TGCGCCAGCAGCCAATCTCAGGGTTACAATGAGCAGTTCTTC
>TRBJ2-5|TRBV4-1|NA|NA
CASSQELAASKSRETQYF
TGCGCCAGCAGCCAAGAGTTAGCGGCCTCAAAGTCTCGAGAGACCCAGTACTTC
>TRBJ1-2|TRBV6-5|NA|TRBD1
CASSATGIDYGYTF
TGTGCCAGCAGCGCGACAGGGATAGACTATGGCTACACCTTC
>TRBJ1-1|TRBV18|NA|TRBD1
CASSPRSPTGAGRMNTEAFF
TGTGCCAGCTCACCACGCTCTCCGACAGGGGCCGGACGGATGAACACTGAAGCTTTCTTT
>TRBJ2-7|TRBV6-5|NA|TRBD2
CASSSPGTSGSYEQYF
TGTGCCAGCAGTTCCCCCGGGACTAGCGGATCCTACGAGCAGTACTTC
>TRBJ2-5|TRBV5-6|NA|NA
CASSPSQGIGETQYF
TGTGCCAGCAGCCCCTCCCAGGGGATCGGGGAGACCCAGTACTTC
>TRBJ1-1|TRBV19|NA|TRBD1
CASTTLDRPNEAFF
TGTGCCAGTACGACTTTGGACAGGCCGAATGAAGCTTTCTTT
>TRBJ2-1|TRBV2|NA|NA
CASSGEIAEQFF
TGTGCCAGCAGTGGTGAGATCGCTGAGCAGTTCTTC